This is a list of T cell receptor beta chains from one sample in a study of PD-1 blockade in mismatch repair-deficient tumors. Sequenced by immunoSEQ multiplex PCR; TCRdb stores in-frame clones only, minus some. The data contain 80,000 to 130,000 clones, 82% of them seen just once; the ten biggest clones take up 6.3%. The sample was peripheral blood, taken roughly 35 weeks after starting pembrolizumab. These receptors originate from an adult with mismatch repair-deficient cancer. The CDR3 runs from the conserved cysteine through the conserved F or W. The order of the fields is CDR3 protein, CDR3 DNA, V gene, D gene, J gene, clone size. D genes are given only for firm matches. Clone sizes are given selectively: once, few, many, or a class where the clone is expanded.

CASSQSGNPPDTQYF	TGTGCCAGCAGCCAGAGCGGGAATCCCCCAGATACGCAGTATTTT	TRBV9	TRBD2	TRBJ2-3	-
CASSLAELSQETQYF	TGCGCCAGCAGCTTGGCCGAACTGTCACAAGAGACCCAGTACTTC	TRBV5-1	-	TRBJ2-5	-
CASSLSSETQYF	TGTGCCAGCAGCTTAAGCAGCGAGACCCAGTACTTC	TRBV7-9	-	TRBJ2-5	few
CASSVQGARGTGELFF	TGTGCCAGCAGCGTACAGGGGGCGCGCGGCACCGGGGAGCTGTTTTTT	TRBV9	TRBD1	TRBJ2-2	-
CASSYSRGNQETQYF	TGTGCCAGCAGTTACTCGAGGGGGAACCAAGAGACCCAGTACTTC	TRBV6-5	-	TRBJ2-5	-
CASSPGRQTSGLAGETRIF	TGTGCCAGCAGCCCCGGGAGGCAAACGTCGGGACTAGCGGGTGAGACCCGGATCTTC	TRBV14	TRBD2	TRBJ2-1	few
CASTGGLVNGELFF	TGTGCCAGCACTGGAGGGCTTGTGAACGGGGAGCTGTTTTTT	TRBV11-2	-	TRBJ2-2	-
CASSLDGKDQETQYF	TGTGCCAGCAGCTTGGATGGGAAGGACCAAGAGACCCAGTACTTC	TRBV5-4	-	TRBJ2-5	-
CASSLGNEQYF	TGTGCCAGCAGCTTGGGAAACGAGCAGTACTTC	TRBV5-4	-	TRBJ2-7	-
CATLMNTEAFF	TGTGCCACCCTTATGAACACTGAAGCTTTCTTT	TRBV10-3	-	TRBJ1-1	-
CASSLGLGIENIQYF	TGTGCCAGCAGCTTAGGATTGGGCATTGAAAACATTCAGTACTTC	TRBV7-2	-	TRBJ2-4	once
CASSQDRVSEAFF	TGTGCCAGCAGCCAAGATCGTGTTTCTGAAGCTTTCTTT	TRBV14	-	TRBJ1-1	-
CARSLQAPGLAIYNEQFF	TGTGCCAGAAGCTTGCAGGCACCGGGACTAGCGATCTACAATGAGCAGTTCTTC	TRBV5-3	TRBD2	TRBJ2-1	once
CASSFVAYEQYF	TGTGCCAGCAGCTTCGTTGCCTACGAGCAGTACTTC	TRBV11-1	-	TRBJ2-7	-
CASSYQETQYF	TGTGCCAGCAGTTATCAAGAGACCCAGTACTTC	TRBV5-4	-	TRBJ2-5	-
CASSQDTAGAVTDTQYF	TGCGCCAGCAGCCAAGATACGGCGGGAGCGGTCACAGATACGCAGTATTTT	TRBV4-3	TRBD2	TRBJ2-3	-
CASSLDYNGELFF	TGTGCCAGCAGCTTAGATTATAACGGGGAGCTGTTTTTT	TRBV11-2	-	TRBJ2-2	-
CASGLVTGQGNNEQFF	TGTGCTAGTGGTTTGGTGACGGGACAGGGGAACAATGAGCAGTTCTTC	TRBV12-5	TRBD1	TRBJ2-1	-